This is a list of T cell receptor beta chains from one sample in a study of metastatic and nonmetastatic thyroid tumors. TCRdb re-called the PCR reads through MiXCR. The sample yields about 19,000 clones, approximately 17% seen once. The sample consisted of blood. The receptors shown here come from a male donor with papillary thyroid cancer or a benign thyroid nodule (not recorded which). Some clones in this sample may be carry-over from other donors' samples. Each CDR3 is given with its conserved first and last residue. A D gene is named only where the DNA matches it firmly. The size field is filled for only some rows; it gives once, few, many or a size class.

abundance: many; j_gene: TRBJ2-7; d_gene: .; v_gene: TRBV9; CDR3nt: TGTGCCAGCAGCTCCCACAGGGTTTGGGAGCAGTACTTC; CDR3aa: CASSSHRVWEQYF
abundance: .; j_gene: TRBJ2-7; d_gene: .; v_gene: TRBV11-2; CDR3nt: TGTGCCAGCAGCTTAAAGTCTGGGCAGTACTTC; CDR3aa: CASSLKSGQYF
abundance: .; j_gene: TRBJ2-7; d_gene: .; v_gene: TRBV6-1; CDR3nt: TGTGCCAGCAGTGATGTGACTGCTACGAGGCAGTACTTC; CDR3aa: CASSDVTATRQYF
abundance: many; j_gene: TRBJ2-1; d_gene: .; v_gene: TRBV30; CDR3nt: TGTGCCTGGACCCCCTTCTATCCTTACAATGAGCAGTTCTTC; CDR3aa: CAWTPFYPYNEQFF
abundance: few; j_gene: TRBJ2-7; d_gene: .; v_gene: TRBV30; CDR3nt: TGTGCCTGGAATCTCGGGACAAGCTCCTACGAGCAGTACTTC; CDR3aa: CAWNLGTSSYEQYF
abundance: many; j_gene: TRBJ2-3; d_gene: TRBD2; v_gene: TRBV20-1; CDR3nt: TGCAGTGCTATATGGAGGGAGGGCCTAAATACGCAGTATTTT; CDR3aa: CSAIWREGLNTQYF
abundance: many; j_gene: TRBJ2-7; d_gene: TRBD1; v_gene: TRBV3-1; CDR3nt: TGTGCCAGCAGCCAACCCGGGACAGGGCAGTACGAGCAGTACTTC; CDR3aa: CASSQPGTGQYEQYF
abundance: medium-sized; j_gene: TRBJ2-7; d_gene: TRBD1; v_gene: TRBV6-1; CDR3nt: TGTGCCAGCAGTGGGACAGGGTCGGTATACGAGCAGTACTTC; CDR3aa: CASSGTGSVYEQYF
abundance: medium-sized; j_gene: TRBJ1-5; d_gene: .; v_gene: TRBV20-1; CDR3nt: TGCAGTGCTGGGGGCAAGGGCAATCAGCCCCAGCATTTT; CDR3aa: CSAGGKGNQPQHF
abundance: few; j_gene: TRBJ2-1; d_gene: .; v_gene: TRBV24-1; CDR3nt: TGTGCCACTAGTGAGTGGACGGAGCAGTTCTTC; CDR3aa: CATSEWTEQFF
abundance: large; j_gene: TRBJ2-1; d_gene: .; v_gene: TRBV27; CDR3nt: TGTGCCAGCAGCAAGCTGGGCCAGGGGCAGTTCTTC; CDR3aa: CASSKLGQGQFF
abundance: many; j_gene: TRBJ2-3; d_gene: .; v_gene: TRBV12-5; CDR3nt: TGTGCTAGTGGTTTGGGTAAGGGAAGGGCAGATACGCAGTATTTT; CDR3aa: CASGLGKGRADTQYF
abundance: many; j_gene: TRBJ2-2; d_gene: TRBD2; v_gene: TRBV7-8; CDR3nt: TGTGCCAGCAGCTTTGGGGCTAGCGGAGCGAACACCGGGGAGCTGTTTTTT; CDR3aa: CASSFGASGANTGELFF
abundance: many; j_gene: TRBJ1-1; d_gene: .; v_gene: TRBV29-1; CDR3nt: TGCAGCGACCTCCAGGGTGAAGTCGCAGCGAACACTGAAGCTTTCTTT; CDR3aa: CSDLQGEVAANTEAFF
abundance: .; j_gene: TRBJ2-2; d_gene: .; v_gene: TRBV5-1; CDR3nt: TGCGCCAGCAGCCCGCGAACTAGGGGAGACACCGGGGAGCTGTTTTTT; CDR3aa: CASSPRTRGDTGELFF
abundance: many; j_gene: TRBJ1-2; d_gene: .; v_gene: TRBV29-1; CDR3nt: TGCAGCGTTGCCACAGGAACACTCTATGGCTACACCTTC; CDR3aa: CSVATGTLYGYTF
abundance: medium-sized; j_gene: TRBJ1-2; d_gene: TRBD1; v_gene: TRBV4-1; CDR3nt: TGCGCCAGCAGCCAACGGACAGGCAGCGGCTACACCTTC; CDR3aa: CASSQRTGSGYTF
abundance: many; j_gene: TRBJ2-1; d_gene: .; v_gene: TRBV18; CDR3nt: TGTGCCAGCTCACAAGTGACAAATTACAATGAGCAGTTCTTC; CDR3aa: CASSQVTNYNEQFF
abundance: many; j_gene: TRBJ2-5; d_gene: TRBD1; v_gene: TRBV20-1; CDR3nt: TGCAGTGCTATTCCAACAGGGGGTCCAAAAGAGTACTTC; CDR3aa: CSAIPTGGPKEYF
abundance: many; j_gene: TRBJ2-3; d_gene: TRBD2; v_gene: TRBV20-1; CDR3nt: TGCAGTGCTAGTGTGCGGGAGTTCGTGGATACGCAGTATTTT; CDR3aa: CSASVREFVDTQYF
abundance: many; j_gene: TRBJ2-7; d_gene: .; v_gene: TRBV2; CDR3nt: TGTGCCAGCAGTGAAGGCCGCGACAGTAACTACGAGCAGTACTTC; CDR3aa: CASSEGRDSNYEQYF
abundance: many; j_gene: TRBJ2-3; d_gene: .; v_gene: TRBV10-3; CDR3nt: TGTGCCATCAGTGGCCCGGCTACTAGCACAGATACGCAGTATTTT; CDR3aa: CAISGPATSTDTQYF
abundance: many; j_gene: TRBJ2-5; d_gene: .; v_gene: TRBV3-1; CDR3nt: TGTGCCAGCACCAAAACGGGGACGGACCAGTACTTC; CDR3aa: CASTKTGTDQYF
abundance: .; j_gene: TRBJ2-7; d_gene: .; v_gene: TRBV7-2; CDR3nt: TGTGCCAGCAGCCGGATAGCCCTGTCCCCTGTCGAGCAGTACTTC; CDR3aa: CASSRIALSPVEQYF
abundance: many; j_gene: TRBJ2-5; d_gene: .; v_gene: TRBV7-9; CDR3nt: TGTGCCAGCAGCTTAGTGGGACGCCAAGAGACCCAGTACTTC; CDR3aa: CASSLVGRQETQYF
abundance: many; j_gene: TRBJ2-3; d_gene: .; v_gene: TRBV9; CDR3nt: TGTGCCAGCAGCATTAAGGGGCTGGGGGATACGCAGTATTTT; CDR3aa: CASSIKGLGDTQYF
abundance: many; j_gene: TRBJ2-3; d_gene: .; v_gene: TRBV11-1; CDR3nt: TGTGCCAGCAGCTGGACTCGAGGGAGGGATACGCAGTATTTT; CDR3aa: CASSWTRGRDTQYF
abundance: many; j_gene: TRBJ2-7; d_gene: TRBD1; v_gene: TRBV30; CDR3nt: TGTGCCTGGAGGAGACAGGGAATGGGTTACGAGCAGTACTTC; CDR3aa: CAWRRQGMGYEQYF
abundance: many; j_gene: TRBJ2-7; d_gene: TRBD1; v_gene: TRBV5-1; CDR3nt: TGCGCCAGCAGCTCCTGGGAGGGACAGGGGGCTTACGAGCAGTACTTC; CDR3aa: CASSSWEGQGAYEQYF
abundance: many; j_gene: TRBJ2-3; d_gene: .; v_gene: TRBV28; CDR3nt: TGTGCCAGCAGTTCCCAGCCGCTCCCTTATACGCAGTATTTT; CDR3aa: CASSSQPLPYTQYF
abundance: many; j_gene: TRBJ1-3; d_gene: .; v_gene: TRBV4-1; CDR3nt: TGCGCCAGCAGCCAGCCCCAGGGCTCTGGAAACACCATATATTTT; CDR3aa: CASSQPQGSGNTIYF
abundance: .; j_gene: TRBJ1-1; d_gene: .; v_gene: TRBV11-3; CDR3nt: TGTGCCAGCAGCTCCCAGTACTACACTGAAGCTTTCTTT; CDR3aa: CASSSQYYTEAFF